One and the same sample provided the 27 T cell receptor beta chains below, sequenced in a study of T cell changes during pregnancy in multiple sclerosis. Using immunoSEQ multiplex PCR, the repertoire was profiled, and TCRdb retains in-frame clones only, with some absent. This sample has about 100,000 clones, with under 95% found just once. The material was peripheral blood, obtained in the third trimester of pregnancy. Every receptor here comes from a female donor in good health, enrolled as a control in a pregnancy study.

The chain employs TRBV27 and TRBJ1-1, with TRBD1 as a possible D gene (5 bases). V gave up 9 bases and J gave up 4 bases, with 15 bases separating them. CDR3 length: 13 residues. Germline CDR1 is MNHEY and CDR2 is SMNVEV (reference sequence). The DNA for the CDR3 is TGTGCCAGTCGGTCAGGGTCTTTCACTGAAGCTTTCTTT. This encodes CASRSGSFTEAFF.

The CDR3 DNA reads TGTGCCAGCTTTAGAGGGTTGGGGGGGGAAGCTTTCTTT. This translates into CASFRGLGGEAFF. The chain couples TRBV6-5 to TRBJ1-1, with TRBD1 as a possible D gene (5 bases). Trimming removed 8 bases from V and 8 bases from J, with 18 bases in between. The germline V gene has CDR1 MNHEY and CDR2 SVGAGI. The CDR3 is made up of 13 amino acids.

This CDR3 reads CASSDRGSGNTIYF. The CDR3 DNA reads as TGTGCCAGCAGTGACAGGGGATCTGGAAACACCATATATTTT. The genes are TRBV2 and TRBJ1-3, with a weak D call TRBD1 (6 bases). Germline CDR1 SNHLY, CDR2 FYNNEI. The ends were cut back, 3 bases at V and 1 base at J, with 7 bases in the middle. CDR3 length: 14 residues.

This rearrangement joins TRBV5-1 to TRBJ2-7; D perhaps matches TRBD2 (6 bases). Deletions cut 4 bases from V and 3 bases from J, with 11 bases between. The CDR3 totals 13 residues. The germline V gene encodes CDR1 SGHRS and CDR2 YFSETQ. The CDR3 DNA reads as TGCGCCAGCAGCGTTTCGGGGGTCTACGAGCAGTACTTC. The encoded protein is CASSVSGVYEQYF.

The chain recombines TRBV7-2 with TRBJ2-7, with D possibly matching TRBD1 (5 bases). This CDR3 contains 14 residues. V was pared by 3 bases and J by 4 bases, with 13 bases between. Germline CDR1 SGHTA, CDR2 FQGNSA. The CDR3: CASSFGRGLYEQYF. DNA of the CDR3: TGTGCCAGCAGCTTTGGTAGGGGTTTGTACGAGCAGTACTTC.

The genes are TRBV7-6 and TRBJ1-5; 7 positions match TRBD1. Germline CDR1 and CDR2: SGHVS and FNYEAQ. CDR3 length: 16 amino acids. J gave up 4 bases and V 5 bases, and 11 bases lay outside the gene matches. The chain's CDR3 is CASSQRGPGRNQPQHF. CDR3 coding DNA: TGTGCCAGCAGCCAGAGGGGGCCAGGGAGGAATCAGCCCCAGCATTTT.

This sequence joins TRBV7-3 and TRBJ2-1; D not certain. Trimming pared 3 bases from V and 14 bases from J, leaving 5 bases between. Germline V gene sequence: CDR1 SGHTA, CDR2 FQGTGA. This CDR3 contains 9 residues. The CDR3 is CASSFNKFF. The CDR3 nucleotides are TGTGCCAGCAGCTTTAATAAGTTCTTC.

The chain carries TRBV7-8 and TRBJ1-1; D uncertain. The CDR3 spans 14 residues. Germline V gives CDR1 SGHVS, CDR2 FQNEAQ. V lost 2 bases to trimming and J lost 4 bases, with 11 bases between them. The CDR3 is CASSLIQERTEAFF. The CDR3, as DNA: TGTGCCAGCAGCTTAATCCAGGAACGCACTGAAGCTTTCTTT. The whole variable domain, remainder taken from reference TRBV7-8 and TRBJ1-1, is GAGVSQSPRYKVAKRGQDVALRCDPISGHVSLFWYQQALGQGPEFLTYFQNEAQLDKSGLPSDRFFAERPEGSVSTLKIQRTQQEDSAVYLCASSLIQERTEAFFGQGTRLTVV.

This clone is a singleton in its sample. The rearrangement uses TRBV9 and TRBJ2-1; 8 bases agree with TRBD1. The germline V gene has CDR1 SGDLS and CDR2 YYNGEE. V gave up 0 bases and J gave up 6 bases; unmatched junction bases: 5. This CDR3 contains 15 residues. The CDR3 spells CASSVGGQGGNEQFF. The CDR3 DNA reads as TGTGCCAGCAGCGTAGGAGGACAGGGTGGCAATGAGCAGTTCTTC.

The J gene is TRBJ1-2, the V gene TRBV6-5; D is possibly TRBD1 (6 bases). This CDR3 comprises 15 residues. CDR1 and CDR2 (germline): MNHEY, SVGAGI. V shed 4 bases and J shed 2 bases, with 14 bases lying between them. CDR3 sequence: CASSSEDRMNYGYTF. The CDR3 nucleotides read TGTGCCAGCAGTTCTGAAGACAGGATGAACTATGGCTACACCTTC.

CDR3: CASSSSGWRGTSYEQYF. The DNA for the CDR3 is TGTGCCAGCAGTAGCTCCGGATGGCGGGGGACCTCCTACGAGCAGTACTTC. V is TRBV27 and J is TRBJ2-7, with 7 bases matching TRBD2. Germline CDR1 MNHEY, CDR2 SMNVEV (reference sequence). The CDR3 covers 17 residues. Trimming at V came to 5 bases and at J to 0 bases, leaving 13 bases not matched to a gene.

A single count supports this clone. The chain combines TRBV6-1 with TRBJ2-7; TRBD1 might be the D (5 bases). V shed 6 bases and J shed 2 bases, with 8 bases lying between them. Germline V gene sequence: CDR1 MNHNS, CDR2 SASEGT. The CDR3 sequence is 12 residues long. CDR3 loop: CASRPQAYEQYF. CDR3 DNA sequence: TGTGCCAGCAGACCACAGGCCTACGAGCAGTACTTC.

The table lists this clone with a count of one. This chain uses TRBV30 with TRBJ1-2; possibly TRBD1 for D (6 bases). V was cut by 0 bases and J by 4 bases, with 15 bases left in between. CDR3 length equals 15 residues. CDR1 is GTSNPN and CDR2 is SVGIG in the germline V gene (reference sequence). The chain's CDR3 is CAWSVSRTVAYGYTF. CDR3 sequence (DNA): TGTGCCTGGAGTGTCTCCAGGACAGTAGCCTATGGCTACACCTTC.

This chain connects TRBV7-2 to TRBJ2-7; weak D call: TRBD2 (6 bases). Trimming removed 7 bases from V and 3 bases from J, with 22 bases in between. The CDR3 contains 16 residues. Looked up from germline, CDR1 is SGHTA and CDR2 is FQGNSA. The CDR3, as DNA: TGTGCCAGCAACCCGGGGTCGACTAGTCGGGTCTACGAGCAGTACTTC. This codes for CASNPGSTSRVYEQYF.

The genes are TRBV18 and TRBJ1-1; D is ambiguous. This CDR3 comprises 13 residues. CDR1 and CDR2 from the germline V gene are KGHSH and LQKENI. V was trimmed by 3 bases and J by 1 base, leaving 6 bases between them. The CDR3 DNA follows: TGTGCCAGCTCACCGGCGGCGAACACTGAAGCTTTCTTT. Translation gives CASSPAANTEAFF.

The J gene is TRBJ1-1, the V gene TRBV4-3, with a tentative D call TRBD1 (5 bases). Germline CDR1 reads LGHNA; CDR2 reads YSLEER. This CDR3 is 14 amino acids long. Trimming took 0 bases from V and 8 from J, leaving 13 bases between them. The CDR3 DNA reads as TGCGCCAGCAGCCAAGAAGAGAAGGGGTGGGAAGCTTTCTTT. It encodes CASSQEEKGWEAFF.

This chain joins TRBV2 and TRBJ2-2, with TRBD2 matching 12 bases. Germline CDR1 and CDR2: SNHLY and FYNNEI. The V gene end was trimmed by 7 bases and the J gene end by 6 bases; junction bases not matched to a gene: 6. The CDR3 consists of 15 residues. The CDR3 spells CASTKLAGGSGELFF. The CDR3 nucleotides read TGTGCCAGCACCAAACTAGCGGGGGGATCCGGGGAGCTGTTTTTT.

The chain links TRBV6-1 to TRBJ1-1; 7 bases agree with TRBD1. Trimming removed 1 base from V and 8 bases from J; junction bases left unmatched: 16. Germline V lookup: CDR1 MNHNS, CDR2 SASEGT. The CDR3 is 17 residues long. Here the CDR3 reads CASSEGGSGLGQAEAFF. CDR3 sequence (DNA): TGTGCCAGCAGTGAAGGAGGTAGTGGGCTAGGACAGGCCGAAGCTTTCTTT.

The CDR3 DNA reads TGTGCCAGCAGCCTACAGGGATACTATGGCTACACCTTC. As protein: CASSLQGYYGYTF. The V gene is TRBV14, the J gene TRBJ1-2, with TRBD1 as a possible D gene (6 bases). The CDR3 has 13 amino acids. The V gene's germline CDR1 is SGHDN and CDR2 FVKESK. V lost 4 bases, J lost 3 bases, and 9 bases lay in between.

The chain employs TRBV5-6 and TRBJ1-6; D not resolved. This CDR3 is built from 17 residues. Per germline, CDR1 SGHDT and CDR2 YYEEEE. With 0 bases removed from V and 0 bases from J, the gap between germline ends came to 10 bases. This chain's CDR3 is CASSLGPRSSYNSPLHF. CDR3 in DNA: TGTGCCAGCAGCTTGGGCCCCCGGAGCTCCTATAATTCACCCCTCCACTTT. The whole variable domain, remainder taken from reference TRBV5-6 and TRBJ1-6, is DAGVTQSPTHLIKTRGQQVTLRCSPKSGHDTVSWYQQALGQGPQFIFQYYEEEERQRGNFPDRFSGHQFPNYSSELNVNALLLGDSALYLCASSLGPRSSYNSPLHFGNGTRLTVT.

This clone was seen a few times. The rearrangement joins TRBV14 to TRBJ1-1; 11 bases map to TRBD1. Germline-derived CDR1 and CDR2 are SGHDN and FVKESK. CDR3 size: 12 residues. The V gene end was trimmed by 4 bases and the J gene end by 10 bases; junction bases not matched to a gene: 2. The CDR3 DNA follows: TGTGCCAGCAGCCGGACAGGGGGCTTAGCTTTCTTT. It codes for CASSRTGGLAFF.

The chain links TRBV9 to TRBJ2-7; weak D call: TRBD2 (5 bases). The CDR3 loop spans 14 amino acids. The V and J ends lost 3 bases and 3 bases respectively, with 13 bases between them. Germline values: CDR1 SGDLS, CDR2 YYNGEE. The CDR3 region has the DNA TGTGCCAGCAGCGAGTTAGCGACGGGCTACGAGCAGTACTTC. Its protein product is CASSELATGYEQYF.

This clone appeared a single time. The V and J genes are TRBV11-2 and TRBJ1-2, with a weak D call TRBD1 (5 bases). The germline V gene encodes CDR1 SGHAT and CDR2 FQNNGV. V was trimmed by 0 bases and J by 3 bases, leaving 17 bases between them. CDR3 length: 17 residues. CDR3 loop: CASSLEGREYYDYGYTF. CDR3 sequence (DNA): TGTGCCAGCAGCTTAGAAGGCAGGGAATATTATGACTATGGCTACACCTTC.

The CDR3 nucleotides read TGTGCCAGCAGCCCACTAGCGGGGCGGAAGAATGAGCAGTTCTTC. It is translated as CASSPLAGRKNEQFF. The chain carries TRBV2 and TRBJ2-1; 10 bases match TRBD2. Germline V gene lookup returns CDR1 SNHLY and CDR2 FYNNEI. The trim removed 6 bases at V and 7 bases at J, leaving 9 bases unmatched. CDR3 length equals 15 residues.

As DNA, the CDR3 is TGTGCCAGCAGCCAAGCGGGGGGACAAGAGACCCAGTACTTC. As protein: CASSQAGGQETQYF. The chain recombines TRBV4-2 with TRBJ2-5; 7 nucleotides line up with TRBD2. CDR1 is LGHNA and CDR2 is YNFKEQ in the germline V gene. The CDR3 totals 14 residues. The V segment lost 1 base and the J segment 2 bases; nucleotides outside the gene matches: 1.

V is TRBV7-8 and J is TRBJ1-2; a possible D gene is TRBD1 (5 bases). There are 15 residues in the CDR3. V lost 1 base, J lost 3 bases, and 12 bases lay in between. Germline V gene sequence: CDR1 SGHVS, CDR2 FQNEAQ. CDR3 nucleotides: TGTGCCAGCAGCTTAGATAGTACAGGTTACTATGGCTACACCTTC. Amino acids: CASSLDSTGYYGYTF.

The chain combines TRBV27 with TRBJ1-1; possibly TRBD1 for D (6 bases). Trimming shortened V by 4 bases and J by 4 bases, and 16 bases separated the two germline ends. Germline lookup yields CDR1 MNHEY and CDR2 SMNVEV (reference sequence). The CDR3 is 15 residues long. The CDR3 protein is CASSSTGGALTEAFF. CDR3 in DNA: TGTGCCAGCAGTTCAACCGGGGGGGCGCTCACTGAAGCTTTCTTT.